Presented here are 8 T cell receptor beta chains from one specimen sequenced in a study of radiotherapy plus CTLA-4 blockade in lung cancer. Produced via immunoSEQ multiplex PCR; TCRdb's table is partial and in-frame only. Found here are tens of thousands of clones, 78% of them singletons; the top ten hold 3% to 5%. This specimen was peripheral blood, taken from a patient treated with radiotherapy plus ipilimumab. The origin of the receptors is a human donor with non-small cell lung cancer who had a partial response to radiotherapy plus ipilimumab. Some clones in this sample may be carry-over from other donors' samples.

This clone was seen once. This chain's CDR3 is CASSFGGIYSNQPQHF. The CDR3 region has the DNA TGTGCCAGCAGCTTTGGGGGGATCTATAGCAATCAGCCCCAGCATTTT. The V gene is TRBV5-6, the J gene TRBJ1-5, with a possible D match to TRBD1 (5 bases). V was cut by 2 bases and J by 0 bases, with 12 bases left in between. The V gene's germline CDR1 is SGHDT and CDR2 YYEEEE. The CDR3 extends over 16 amino acids.

There are a few counts of this clone. Other DNA variants within this sample encode the same CDR3. The V call is TRBV9, the J call TRBJ2-3; tentative D call: TRBD2 (7 bases). Germline CDR1 is SGDLS and CDR2 is YYNGEE. Trimming shortened V by 3 bases and J by 4 bases, and 12 bases separated the two germline ends. CDR3 length: 14 amino acids. CDR3 sequence (DNA): TGTGCCAGCAGCGCAGGCGGGGGCCCAGATACGCAGTATTTT. As protein: CASSAGGGPDTQYF.

The chain uses TRBV19 and TRBJ2-3, with 14 bases matching TRBD2. This CDR3 is built from 17 residues. J was trimmed by 3 bases and V by 6 bases; bases with no gene match: 8. CDR1 LNHDA and CDR2 SQIVND come from the germline V gene (reference sequence). The CDR3 sequence: CASSLGTSGRSTDTQYF. The CDR3 region has the DNA TGTGCCAGTAGCCTGGGGACTAGCGGGAGAAGTACAGATACGCAGTATTTT.

The chain carries TRBV18 and TRBJ1-1; possibly TRBD1 for D (6 bases). V gave up 4 bases and J gave up 2 bases, with 11 bases separating them. Germline-derived CDR1 and CDR2 are KGHSH and LQKENI. The CDR3 is 14 residues long. The CDR3 region is CASSRRQANTEAFF. The CDR3 coding sequence is TGTGCCAGCTCACGACGACAGGCTAACACTGAAGCTTTCTTT.

The rearrangement joins TRBV7-9 to TRBJ2-1; 9 nucleotides line up with TRBD1. CDR3 length: 18 amino acids. From germline, CDR1 is SEHNR and CDR2 FQNEAQ (reference sequence). V lost 1 base to trimming and J lost 4 bases; unmatched junction nucleotides: 11. The CDR3 region has the DNA TGTGCCAGCAGCTTAGGGACCCGACAGGGGGAGGCTTACAATGAGCAGTTCTTC. This codes for CASSLGTRQGEAYNEQFF.

In its sample, this clone was seen a few times. The chain is built from TRBV28 and TRBJ2-5, with a tentative D call TRBD2 (6 bases). Germline V gene lookup returns CDR1 MDHEN and CDR2 SYDVKM. There are 11 residues in the CDR3. The V end was cut by 5 bases, the J end by 14 bases, with 15 bases between. The CDR3 here is CASSRVWDSYF. CDR3 in DNA: TGTGCCAGCAGTAGGGTATGGGACTCCTACTTC.

This rearrangement joins TRBV11-2 to TRBJ2-3; D not certain. Trimming removed 2 bases at V and 0 bases at J, with 9 bases between. Germline CDR1 is SGHAT and CDR2 is FQNNGV. There are 15 residues in the CDR3. CDR3 sequence: CASSLQALSTDTQYF. The CDR3 DNA is TGTGCCAGCAGCTTACAGGCTCTAAGCACAGATACGCAGTATTTT.

The chain joins TRBV5-1 to TRBJ2-5; TRBD1 might be the D (6 bases). Trimming removed 4 bases at V and 4 bases at J, with 17 bases between. The germline V gene encodes CDR1 SGHRS and CDR2 YFSETQ. The CDR3 covers 15 residues. The CDR3 loop is CASSREGRGIETQYF. CDR3 nucleotide sequence: TGCGCCAGCAGCCGTGAGGGCAGGGGTATAGAGACCCAGTACTTC.